The present T cell receptor (beta chain) was sequenced within a study of blood T cell repertoires in COVID-19. Across the study: The origin of the acute and convalescent COVID-19 samples was the United States, Italy and Spain. Sample material is recorded as cDNA or gDNA derived from T cells, B-cell-depleted T cells, or PBMCs.

Participants' reported clinical history set cohort assignment. Germline V lookup: CDR1 GTSNPN, CDR2 SVGIG (reference sequence). There are 14 residues in the CDR3. V was trimmed by 1 base and J by 0 bases, leaving 9 bases between them. Original processing methods: Estimates of nucleated cell counts were drawn from the amplification of reference gene primers. Here immunoSEQ multiplex PCR was the method, and the copy in TCRdb shows in-frame clones only, minus some. That table gives V, J and clone size, and the DNA gave D and trimming. Of fewer than 250,000 clones listed, approximately 80% are singletons.

The sequenced material came from PBMCs or T cells enriched from blood (not recorded which). The chain joins TRBV30 to TRBJ2-5; no clear D gene. This receptor was taken from a woman in her thirties or forties with acute COVID-19. Here the CDR3 DNA reads TGTGCCTGGAGTGGAGTCTCGTACCAAGAGACCCAGTACTTC. Its protein is CAWSGVSYQETQYF.